The entry that follows covers one TCR beta chain sequence. Its antigen is unidentified. Both 60 Vbeta primers and 13 Jbeta primers went into the PCR. Libraries were prepared by immunoSEQ multiplex PCR; TCRdb keeps only in-frame clonotypes and omits some of them. This table holds 120,000 or so clones, approximately 79% found once. This entry belongs to a study of cytomegalovirus exposure and HLA in healthy donors. General study findings and limits: Accurate predictions that matched the HLA-A and HLA-B alleles of most subjects were reportedly made from TCR beta sequences. Several of the most significant clusters appeared linked to common viral pathogens, based on a later analysis. It was assumed in the presence/absence analyses that sequencing depth was roughly uniform across donors. Upon later analysis, TCR association rates were observed to vary by HLA locus, being highest for DRB1 and lowest for HLA-C.

V lost 4 bases and J lost 11; bases outside the gene matches: 9. The V gene's germline CDR1 is SNHLY and CDR2 FYNNEI. CDR3 length: 14 amino acids. This TCR was recovered from a man in his thirties or forties in good health and CMV-seropositive. The chain links TRBV2 to TRBJ1-5, with 9 bases that match TRBD1. What was sequenced was PBMCs. CDR3 sequence: CASSAGTGRRAQHF. The CDR3 coding sequence is TGTGCCAGCAGTGCTGGGACAGGGAGGCGGGCCCAGCATTTT.